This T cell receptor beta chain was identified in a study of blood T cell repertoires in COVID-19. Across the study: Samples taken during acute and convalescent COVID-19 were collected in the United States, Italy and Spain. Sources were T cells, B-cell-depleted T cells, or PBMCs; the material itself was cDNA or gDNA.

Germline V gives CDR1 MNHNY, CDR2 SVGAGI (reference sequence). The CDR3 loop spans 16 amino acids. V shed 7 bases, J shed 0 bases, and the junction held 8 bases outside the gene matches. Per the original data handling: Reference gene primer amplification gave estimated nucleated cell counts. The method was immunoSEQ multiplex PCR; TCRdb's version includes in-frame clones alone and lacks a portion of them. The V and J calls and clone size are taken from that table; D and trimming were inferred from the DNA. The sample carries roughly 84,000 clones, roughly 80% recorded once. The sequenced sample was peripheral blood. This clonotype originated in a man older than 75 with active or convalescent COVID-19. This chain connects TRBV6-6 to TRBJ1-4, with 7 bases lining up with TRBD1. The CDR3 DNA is TGTGCCAGCAACTCACAGGGGTCCCCAACTAATGAAAAACTGTTTTTT. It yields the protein CASNSQGSPTNEKLFF.